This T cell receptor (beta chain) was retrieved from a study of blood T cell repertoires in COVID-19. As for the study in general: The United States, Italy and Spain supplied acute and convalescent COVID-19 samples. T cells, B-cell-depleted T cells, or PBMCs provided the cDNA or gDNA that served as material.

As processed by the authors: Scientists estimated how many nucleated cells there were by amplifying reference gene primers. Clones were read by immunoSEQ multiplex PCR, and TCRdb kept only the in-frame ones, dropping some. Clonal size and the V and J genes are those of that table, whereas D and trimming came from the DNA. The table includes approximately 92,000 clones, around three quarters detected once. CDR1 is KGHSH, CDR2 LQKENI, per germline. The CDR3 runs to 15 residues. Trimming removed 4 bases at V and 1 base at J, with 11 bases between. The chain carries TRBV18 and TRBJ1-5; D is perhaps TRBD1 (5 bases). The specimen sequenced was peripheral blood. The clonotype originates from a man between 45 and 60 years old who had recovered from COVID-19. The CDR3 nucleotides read TGTGCCAGCTCACAAGGGGATATAAGCAATCAGCCCCAGCATTTT. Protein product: CASSQGDISNQPQHF.